These 21 T cell receptor beta chains share one sample of origin, sequenced in a study of CD8 T cells in ankylosing spondylitis. Broader study findings: A TCR beta motif of roughly eight highly homologous variants appeared characteristic of ankylosing spondylitis blood.

These receptors are not linked to any known antigen. TCRdb ran MiXCR on the 5' RACE reads and lists one entry per CDR3 protein. The sample shows about 510,000 distinct CDR3 sequences, about 5.7% of them seen only once. Specimen: blood, either unsorted or a sorted T cell fraction (not recorded which). The receptors were gathered from a male donor with ankylosing spondylitis.

This clonotype came up many times. The genes are TRBV5-1 and TRBJ1-5; 8 nucleotides match TRBD1. The CDR3 runs 14 residues. The ends lost 5 bases at V and 6 bases at J; junction bases unmatched: 7. CDR1 is SGHRS and CDR2 is YFSETQ in the germline V gene. In nucleotides, the CDR3 is TGCGCCAGCAGACCGGACAGGGAAGGTCAGCCCCAGCATTTT. Translated, it gives CASRPDREGQPQHF. The complete variable domain, with remaining parts taken from reference TRBV5-1 and TRBJ1-5, reads KAGVTQTPRYLIKTRGQQVTLSCSPISGHRSVSWYQQTPGQGLQFLFEYFSETQRNKGNFPGRFSGRQFSNSRSEMNVSTLELGDSALYLCASRPDREGQPQHFGDGTRLSIL.

The V call is TRBV20-1, the J call TRBJ1-5; D gene uncertain. Germline V gives CDR1 DFQATT, CDR2 SNEGSKA (reference sequence). The CDR3 has 13 residues. V lost 0 bases, J lost 4 bases, and 7 bases lay in between. Here the CDR3 reads CSARDQANQPQHF. As DNA, the CDR3 is TGCAGTGCTAGAGACCAGGCGAATCAGCCCCAGCATTTT.

This clonotype was seen repeatedly, ten times or more. The rearrangement links TRBV4-2 to TRBJ1-1, with 7 bases identical to TRBD1. CDR1 and CDR2 (germline): LGHNA, YNFKEQ. The J segment lost 1 base and the V segment lost 2 bases, leaving 4 bases of the junction unmatched. The CDR3 extends over 15 amino acids. CDR3: CASSQLQGRNTEAFF. CDR3 sequence (DNA): TGTGCCAGCAGCCAACTACAGGGGAGGAACACTGAAGCTTTCTTT.

On this clonotype itself: A much bigger clone sits one base away, suggesting this may be a read error. The chain recombines TRBV15 with TRBJ2-2, with D possibly being TRBD2 (6 bases). This CDR3 has 13 residues. CDR1 is LNHNV and CDR2 is YYDKDF in the germline V gene (reference sequence). CDR3 coding DNA: TGTGCCACCAGCAGAGACGGGTGGGGGGAGCCGTTTTTT. Translated: CATSRDGWGEPFF.

Many counts were recorded for this clonotype. The genes are TRBV5-1 and TRBJ2-7; D possibly matches TRBD1 or TRBD2 (6 bases each). The CDR3 runs 16 residues. The V end lost 0 bases, the J end lost 5 bases, and 18 bases lay between the germline ends. CDR1 is SGHRS and CDR2 is YFSETQ in the germline V gene. The CDR3 sequence: CASSLGLRDMGHEQYF. In nucleotides, the CDR3 is TGCGCCAGCAGCTTGGGTCTGCGGGACATGGGCCACGAGCAGTACTTC. Drawing the rest from reference TRBV5-1 and TRBJ2-7, the complete variable domain is KAGVTQTPRYLIKTRGQQVTLSCSPISGHRSVSWYQQTPGQGLQFLFEYFSETQRNKGNFPGRFSGRQFSNSRSEMNVSTLELGDSALYLCASSLGLRDMGHEQYFGPGTRLTVT.

This clonotype occurred many times. The chain is built from TRBV6-2 or TRBV6-3 and TRBJ2-1, with TRBD2 as a possible D gene (6 bases). Germline CDR1 reads MNHEY; CDR2 reads SVGEGT. The V and J ends lost 4 bases and 10 bases respectively, with 11 bases between them. The CDR3 covers 12 residues. CDR3 region: CASSSSVREQFF. The CDR3 bases are TGTGCCAGCAGTTCTAGCGTGCGCGAGCAGTTCTTC.

This clonotype was found many times. This chain uses TRBV5-1 with TRBJ1-3, with D uncertain. Trimming cost V 4 bases and J 0 bases, with 14 bases left between them. Germline CDR1 is SGHRS and CDR2 is YFSETQ. The CDR3 covers 16 residues. The CDR3 region has the DNA TGCGCCAGCAGCGTTGGCTGGACGACCTCTGGAAACACCATATATTTT. Protein product: CASSVGWTTSGNTIYF.

This clonotype was seen ten or more times. This chain joins TRBV5-1 and TRBJ2-6, with unresolved D. The CDR3 covers 15 residues. Germline loops: CDR1 SGHRS, CDR2 YFSETQ. V was cut by 1 base and J by 1 base, with 6 bases left in between. This CDR3 is CASSLTASGANVLTF. As DNA, the CDR3 is TGCGCCAGCAGCTTGACAGCATCTGGGGCCAACGTCCTGACTTTC.

This clonotype was seen at least ten times. The chain combines TRBV20-1 with TRBJ2-1, with D perhaps matching TRBD1 or TRBD2 (5 bases each). V was pared by 0 bases and J by 5 bases, with 17 bases between. The CDR3 loop spans 16 amino acids. Germline V gene data show CDR1 as DFQATT and CDR2 as SNEGSKA (reference sequence). The CDR3: CSARDWTPTGNNEQFF. The CDR3, as DNA: TGCAGTGCTAGAGACTGGACACCGACGGGGAACAATGAGCAGTTCTTC.

This clonotype was recorded many times. The rearrangement joins TRBV6-1 to TRBJ1-5; D gene unclear. V dropped 2 bases and J dropped 4 bases, with 3 bases sitting between them. The CDR3 totals 12 residues. Per germline, CDR1 MNHNS and CDR2 SASEGT. CDR3 protein: CASSERNQPQHF. CDR3 nucleotide sequence: TGTGCCAGCAGTGAACGAAATCAGCCCCAGCATTTT.

Many counts were recorded for this clonotype. The J gene is TRBJ2-7, the V gene TRBV5-1; 15 nucleotides agree with TRBD2. In germline, CDR1 is SGHRS, CDR2 YFSETQ. The junction had 5 bases not matched to a gene; V was cut back by 4 bases and J by 0 bases. CDR3 length equals 17 residues. The CDR3, as DNA: TGCGCCAGCAGCCCTCGGACTAGCGGGGGGGCCTCCTACGAGCAGTACTTC. It yields the protein CASSPRTSGGASYEQYF.

This clonotype was counted only a few times. In DNA, the CDR3 is TGTGCCAGCAGCTTATACCTGGACAGGGGGATTGCGCCCTACGAGCAGTACTTC. Protein: CASSLYLDRGIAPYEQYF. V and J are TRBV11-2 and TRBJ2-7, with TRBD1 matching 10 bases. Germline assignment: CDR1 SGHAT and CDR2 FQNNGV. The CDR3 spans 18 residues. The V gene end was trimmed by 2 bases and the J gene end by 2 bases; junction bases not matched to a gene: 12.

This clonotype came up many times. The rearrangement joins TRBV7-2 to TRBJ2-5, with 7 bases aligning to TRBD1. The CDR3 loop spans 13 amino acids. Germline V gives CDR1 SGHTA, CDR2 FQGNSA. Germline trimming cut 6 bases from V and 3 bases from J; bases unmatched to any gene: 4. The CDR3 spells CASRGQGEETQYF. The DNA for the CDR3 is TGTGCCAGCAGGGGGCAGGGGGAAGAGACCCAGTACTTC.

This clonotype has a count of ten or more. This sequence joins TRBV18 and TRBJ2-5; D gene unclear. There are 14 residues in the CDR3. CDR1 and CDR2 from the germline V gene are KGHSH and LQKENI. V lost 0 bases and J 0 bases, leaving 5 bases between the germline ends. The DNA for the CDR3 is TGTGCCAGCTCACCACCCTCCCACCAAGAGACCCAGTACTTC. Protein sequence: CASSPPSHQETQYF. The variable domain in full, completed from reference TRBV18 and TRBJ2-5, reads NAGVMQNPRHLVRRRGQEARLRCSPMKGHSHVYWYRQLPEEGLKFMVYLQKENIIDESGMPKERFSAEFPKEGPSILRIQQVVRGDSAAYFCASSPPSHQETQYFGPGTRLLVL.

This clonotype was recorded many times. The chain links TRBV28 to TRBJ2-7; 8 nucleotides line up with TRBD1. Per the germline V gene, CDR1 is MDHEN and CDR2 is SYDVKM. The ends lost 7 bases at V and 9 bases at J; junction bases unmatched: 8. The CDR3 totals 12 residues. CDR3: CASIGQGVGQYF. In nucleotides, the CDR3 is TGTGCCAGCATCGGACAGGGTGTAGGGCAGTACTTC.

This clonotype has a count of ten or more. V gene TRBV10-3 combines with J gene TRBJ1-1; TRBD1 agrees at 7 bases. Unmatched junction bases numbered 6, after V lost 5 bases and J lost 0 bases. CDR1 is ENHRY, CDR2 SYGVKD, per germline. The CDR3 has 15 amino acids. For the CDR3, the DNA is TGTGCCATCAGTAGACAGGGAAGCATGAACACTGAAGCTTTCTTT. Translation: CAISRQGSMNTEAFF.

This clonotype was counted at least ten times. The rearrangement uses TRBV29-1 and TRBJ2-2; D not certain. The CDR3 is 12 amino acids. Trimming removed 6 bases from V and 4 bases from J, with 9 bases in between. CDR1 and CDR2 (germline): SQVTM, ANQGSEA. The DNA for the CDR3 is TGCAGCGTGGGCAGCCCCACCGGGGAGCTGTTTTTT. Translated, it gives CSVGSPTGELFF.

The chain recombines TRBV10-3 with TRBJ1-4; 7 bases match TRBD1. The CDR3 sequence is 13 residues long. The V and J ends lost 5 bases and 4 bases, in that order; junction bases with no gene match: 1. The germline V gene has CDR1 ENHRY and CDR2 SYGVKD. For the CDR3, the DNA is TGTGCCATCAGTCGACAGGGTAATGAAAAACTGTTTTTT. This gives the protein CAISRQGNEKLFF.

This clonotype was counted at least ten times. The chain recombines TRBV5-6 with TRBJ1-2, with 7 bases that match TRBD1. Germline V lookup: CDR1 SGHDT, CDR2 YYEEEE. CDR3 size: 13 residues. V gave up 1 base and J gave up 8 bases; unmatched junction bases: 5. CDR3 protein: CASSLPRQGGYTF. The CDR3 bases are TGTGCCAGCAGCTTGCCAAGACAGGGAGGCTACACCTTC. The full variable domain, rest sourced from reference TRBV5-6 and TRBJ1-2, is DAGVTQSPTHLIKTRGQQVTLRCSPKSGHDTVSWYQQALGQGPQFIFQYYEEEERQRGNFPDRFSGHQFPNYSSELNVNALLLGDSALYLCASSLPRQGGYTFGSGTRLTVV.

This clonotype was detected ten times or more. The chain is built from TRBV4-2 and TRBJ1-4; D is perhaps TRBD1 (5 bases). CDR3 size: 18 residues. V lost 1 base to trimming and J lost 3 bases, with 18 bases between them. The germline gives CDR1 LGHNA, CDR2 YNFKEQ. CDR3 region: CASSQARDSGLANEKLFF. CDR3 nucleotide sequence: TGTGCCAGCAGCCAAGCCCGCGACAGCGGACTCGCTAATGAAAAACTGTTTTTT.

The chain is built from TRBV20-1 and TRBJ2-1, with no clear D. This CDR3 is 15 amino acids long. Deletions cut 5 bases from V and 5 bases from J, with 19 bases between. Per germline, CDR1 DFQATT and CDR2 SNEGSKA (reference sequence). CDR3 residues: CSALRIGYRNNEQFF. The CDR3 bases are TGCAGTGCTTTAAGGATAGGTTATCGGAACAATGAGCAGTTCTTC.